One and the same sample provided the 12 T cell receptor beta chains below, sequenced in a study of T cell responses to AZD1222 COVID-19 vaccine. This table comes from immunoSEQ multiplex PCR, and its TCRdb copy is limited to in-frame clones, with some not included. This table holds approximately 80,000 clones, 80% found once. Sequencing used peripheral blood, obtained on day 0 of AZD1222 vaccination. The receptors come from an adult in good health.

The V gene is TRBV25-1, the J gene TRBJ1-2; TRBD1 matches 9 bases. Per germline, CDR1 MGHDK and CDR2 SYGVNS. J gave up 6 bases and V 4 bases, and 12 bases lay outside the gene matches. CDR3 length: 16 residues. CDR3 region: CASSAGQGRSPDGYTF. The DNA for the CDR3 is TGTGCCAGCAGTGCCGGACAGGGGCGATCCCCGGATGGCTACACCTTC.

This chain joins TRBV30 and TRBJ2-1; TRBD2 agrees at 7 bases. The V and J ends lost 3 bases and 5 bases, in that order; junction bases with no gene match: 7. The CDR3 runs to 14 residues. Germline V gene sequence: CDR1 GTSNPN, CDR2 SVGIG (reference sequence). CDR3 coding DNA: TGTGCCTGGAGGGGGGACTATGCCAACAATGAGCAGTTCTTC. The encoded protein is CAWRGDYANNEQFF. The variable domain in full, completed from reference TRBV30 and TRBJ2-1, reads SQTIHQWPATLVQPVGSPLSLECTVEGTSNPNLYWYRQAAGRGLQLLFYSVGIGQISSEVPQNLSASRPQDRQFILSSKKLLLSDSGFYLCAWRGDYANNEQFFGPGTRLTVL.

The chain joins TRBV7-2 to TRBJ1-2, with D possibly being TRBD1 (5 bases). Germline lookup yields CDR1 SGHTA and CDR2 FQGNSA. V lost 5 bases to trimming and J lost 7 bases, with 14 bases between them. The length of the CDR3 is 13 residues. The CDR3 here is CASSKGGAGGYTF. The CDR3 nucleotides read TGTGCCAGCAGCAAAGGAGGGGCTGGTGGCTACACCTTC.

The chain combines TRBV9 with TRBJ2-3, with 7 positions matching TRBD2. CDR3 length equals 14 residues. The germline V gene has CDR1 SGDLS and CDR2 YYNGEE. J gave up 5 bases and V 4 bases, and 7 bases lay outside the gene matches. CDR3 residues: CASSPAGWQDTQYF. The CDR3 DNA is TGTGCCAGCAGCCCAGCGGGATGGCAAGATACGCAGTATTTT.

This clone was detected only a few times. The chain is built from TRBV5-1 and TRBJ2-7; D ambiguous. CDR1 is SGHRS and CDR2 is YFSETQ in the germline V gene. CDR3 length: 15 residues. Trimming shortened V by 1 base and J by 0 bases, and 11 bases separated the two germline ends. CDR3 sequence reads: CASSLTVLSSYEQYF. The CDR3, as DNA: TGCGCCAGCAGCTTGACGGTCCTTAGCTCCTACGAGCAGTACTTC.

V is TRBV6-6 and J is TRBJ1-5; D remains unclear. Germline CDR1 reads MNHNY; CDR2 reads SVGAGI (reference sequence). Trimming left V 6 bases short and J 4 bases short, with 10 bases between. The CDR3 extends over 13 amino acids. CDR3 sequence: CASSDAGNQPQHF. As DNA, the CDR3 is TGTGCCAGCAGCGACGCAGGAAATCAGCCCCAGCATTTT.

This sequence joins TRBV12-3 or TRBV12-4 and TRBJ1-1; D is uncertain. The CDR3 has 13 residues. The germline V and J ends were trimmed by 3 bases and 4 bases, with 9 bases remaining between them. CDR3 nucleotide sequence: TGTGCCAGCAGTTTTCGGCGGACCACTGAAGCTTTCTTT. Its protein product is CASSFRRTTEAFF.

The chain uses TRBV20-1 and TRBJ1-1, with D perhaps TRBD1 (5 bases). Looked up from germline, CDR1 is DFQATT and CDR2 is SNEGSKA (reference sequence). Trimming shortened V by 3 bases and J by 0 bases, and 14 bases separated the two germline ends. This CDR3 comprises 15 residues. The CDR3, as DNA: TGCAGTGCTAGTTGGGGGTCCGGGATGAACACTGAAGCTTTCTTT. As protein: CSASWGSGMNTEAFF.

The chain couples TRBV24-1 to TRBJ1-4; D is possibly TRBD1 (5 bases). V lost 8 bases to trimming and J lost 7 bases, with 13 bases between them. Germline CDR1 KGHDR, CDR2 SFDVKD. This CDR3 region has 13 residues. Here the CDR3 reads CATMDTTGEKLFF. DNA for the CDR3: TGTGCCACCATGGACACGACGGGTGAAAAACTGTTTTTT.

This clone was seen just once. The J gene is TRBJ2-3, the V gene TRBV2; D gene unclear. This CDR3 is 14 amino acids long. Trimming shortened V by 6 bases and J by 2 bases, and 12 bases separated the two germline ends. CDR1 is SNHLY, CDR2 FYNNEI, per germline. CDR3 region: CASRTQFPTDTQYF. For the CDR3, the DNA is TGTGCCAGCAGGACGCAATTTCCCACAGATACGCAGTATTTT.

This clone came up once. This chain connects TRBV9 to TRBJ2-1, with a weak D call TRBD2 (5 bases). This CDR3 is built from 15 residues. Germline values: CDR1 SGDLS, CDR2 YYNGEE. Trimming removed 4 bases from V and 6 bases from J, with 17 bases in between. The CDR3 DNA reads TGTGCCAGCAGCTCCATAGAGGGCCTAGGCAATGAGCAGTTCTTC. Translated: CASSSIEGLGNEQFF.

This CDR3 reads CASSYSVMGTEETQYF. CDR3 sequence (DNA): TGTGCCAGCAGTTACTCTGTGATGGGCACAGAAGAGACCCAGTACTTC. V gene TRBV6-5 combines with J gene TRBJ2-5; D is undetermined. Germline assignment: CDR1 MNHEY and CDR2 SVGAGI. The CDR3 consists of 16 residues. The V end was cut by 0 bases, the J end by 3 bases, with 14 bases between.